A single sample is the source of the 16 T cell receptor beta chains below, sequenced in a study of T cells in localized non-small cell lung cancer. Sequencing used immunoSEQ multiplex PCR; TCRdb keeps in-frame clones, though not all of them. The sample carries about 5,100 clones, 40% to 50% recorded once. The specimen comprised lung tumor tissue, sampled before any cancer treatment. These receptors originate from a man aged 35 to 69 with stage I lung adenocarcinoma.

This clone occurred a few times. V usage is TRBV9 and J usage is TRBJ2-5; D possibly uses TRBD1 or TRBD2 (5 bases each). The ends were cut back, 4 bases at V and 1 base at J, with 11 bases in the middle. CDR1 and CDR2 (germline): SGDLS, YYNGEE. This CDR3 is 14 amino acids long. In DNA, the CDR3 is TGTGCCAGCAGCCTCCGGGACGTCCAAGAGACCCAGTACTTC. It is translated as CASSLRDVQETQYF.

This clone was seen a single time. The CDR3 here is CSVPGQGASGGYTF. CDR3 bases: TGCAGCGTACCGGGACAGGGGGCTTCTGGTGGCTACACCTTC. The rearrangement links TRBV29-1 to TRBJ1-2, with 12 bases that match TRBD1. This CDR3 comprises 14 residues. The ends lost 6 bases at V and 7 bases at J; junction bases unmatched: 9. In germline, CDR1 is SQVTM, CDR2 ANQGSEA.

The chain employs TRBV30 and TRBJ2-7, with a tentative D call TRBD1 (5 bases). Trimming removed 3 bases at V and 5 bases at J, with 23 bases between. This CDR3 has 16 amino acids. Per the germline V gene, CDR1 is GTSNPN and CDR2 is SVGIG (reference sequence). The CDR3 here is CAWSLGADLSLDEQYF. The CDR3 bases are TGTGCCTGGAGCCTAGGGGCAGACCTTTCCCTTGACGAGCAGTACTTC.

This clone was counted a few times. This chain joins TRBV9 and TRBJ1-4; unclear D gene. The CDR3 length is 13 residues. V lost 0 bases and J lost 5, with 5 bases in between. Germline loops: CDR1 SGDLS, CDR2 YYNGEE. The CDR3 DNA reads as TGTGCCAGCAGCGTAGGATTAAATGAAAAACTGTTTTTT. This gives the protein CASSVGLNEKLFF.

This clone has only a few counts. V is TRBV9 and J is TRBJ1-2; D is possibly TRBD1 (5 bases). The V gene's germline CDR1 is SGDLS and CDR2 YYNGEE. The V end was cut by 4 bases, the J end by 4 bases, with 23 bases between. CDR3 length equals 17 residues. CDR3 bases: TGTGCCAGCAGCCGAGAGGGACTCGGTTCTAGGGCCTATGGCTACACCTTC. Its translation: CASSREGLGSRAYGYTF.

This clone has a single count. This chain uses TRBV18 with TRBJ2-1, with 8 bases lining up with TRBD1. The V segment lost 3 bases and the J segment 3 bases; nucleotides outside the gene matches: 7. CDR1 and CDR2 from the germline V gene are KGHSH and LQKENI. This CDR3 has 16 amino acids. The CDR3 DNA sequence: TGTGCCAGCTCACCGACAGGGGCCCAAAGCTACAATGAGCAGTTCTTC. This gives the protein CASSPTGAQSYNEQFF.

The chain combines TRBV6-7 with TRBJ1-4; weak D call: TRBD1 (6 bases). TRBV6-7 is filed as an ORF, its function uncertain. This CDR3 region has 18 residues. Trimming shortened V by 5 bases and J by 0 bases, and 19 bases separated the two germline ends. DNA for the CDR3: TGTGCCAGCAGTGAAGCAAAGTGGCGACAGGCAACTAATGAAAAACTGTTTTTT. It encodes CASSEAKWRQATNEKLFF.

This clone was observed a few times. The chain uses TRBV6-8 and TRBJ1-4; D gene unclear. V lost 0 bases and J 4 bases, leaving 9 bases between the germline ends. This CDR3 has 15 amino acids. CDR1 and CDR2 (germline): MNHGY, SAAAGT. The DNA of the CDR3 is TGTGCCAGCAGTTACTCTGGGCAAATTAATGAAAAACTGTTTTTT. Protein: CASSYSGQINEKLFF.

The chain joins TRBV19 to TRBJ2-2; D is undetermined. CDR3 size: 13 residues. In germline, CDR1 is LNHDA, CDR2 SQIVND (reference sequence). V lost 1 base, J lost 7 bases, and 7 bases lay in between. DNA for the CDR3: TGTGCCAGTAGTATAGGGGGTTTCGGGGAGCTGTTTTTT. This sequence encodes CASSIGGFGELFF.

This clone was counted a few times. V and J are TRBV6-8 and TRBJ1-1, with D uncertain. Trimming shortened V by 6 bases and J by 1 base, and 9 bases separated the two germline ends. Germline values: CDR1 MNHGY, CDR2 SAAAGT. The CDR3 sequence is 13 residues long. This CDR3 reads CASREHGNTEAFF. CDR3 nucleotides: TGTGCCAGCAGAGAGCACGGGAACACTGAAGCTTTCTTT.

This clone was picked up a small number of times. The DNA for the CDR3 is TGTGCCACTCGAGGGGGAAACTCCTATAATTCACCCCTCCACTTT. The encoded protein is CATRGGNSYNSPLHF. The chain recombines TRBV6-8 with TRBJ1-6, with D tentatively TRBD1 (6 bases). The germline CDR1 and CDR2 sequences are MNHGY and SAAAGT. This CDR3 has 15 amino acids. V lost 10 bases to trimming and J lost 0 bases, with 13 bases between them.

The CDR3 is CASSLGASNYGYTF. CDR3 DNA sequence: TGTGCCAGCAGCTTGGGTGCCAGTAACTATGGCTACACCTTC. The rearrangement joins TRBV11-3 to TRBJ1-2, with D uncertain. CDR3 length: 14 amino acids. V was trimmed by 3 bases and J by 1 base, leaving 9 bases between them. CDR1 is SGHNT, CDR2 YENEEA, per germline. The full variable domain, rest sourced from reference TRBV11-3 and TRBJ1-2, is EAGVVQSPRYKIIEKKQPVAFWCNPISGHNTLYWYLQNLGQGPELLIRYENEEAVDDSQLPKDRFSAERLKGVDSTLKIQPAELGDSAVYLCASSLGASNYGYTFGSGTRLTVV.

For the CDR3, the DNA is TGTGCCTGGGGCCTCCGGGCGGAGACCCAGTACTTC. Translating it yields CAWGLRAETQYF. The chain recombines TRBV30 with TRBJ2-5; the D is unclear. Germline V gene sequence: CDR1 GTSNPN, CDR2 SVGIG (reference sequence). This CDR3 has 12 residues. V dropped 5 bases and J dropped 5 bases, with 12 bases sitting between them.

This clone was counted once. The J gene is TRBJ2-2, the V gene TRBV19, with TRBD2 identical over 8 bases. Germline V gives CDR1 LNHDA, CDR2 SQIVND (reference sequence). Trimming took 4 bases from V and 7 from J; bases not matched to a gene: 20. The CDR3 contains 19 residues. The CDR3 DNA follows: TGTGCCAGTAGTAGATCGGGTCCGAGGGCGGGAGGAATGCACGGGGAGCTGTTTTTT. Encoded protein: CASSRSGPRAGGMHGELFF.

The rearrangement joins TRBV15 to TRBJ2-5, with 7 bases matching TRBD1. CDR1 and CDR2 (germline): LNHNV, YYDKDF (reference sequence). J was trimmed by 3 bases and V by 7 bases; bases with no gene match: 14. The CDR3 runs to 16 residues. The CDR3 sequence: CATNPGPGTDKETQYF. In DNA form, the CDR3 reads TGTGCCACCAACCCGGGACCAGGGACAGACAAAGAGACCCAGTACTTC. The full variable domain, in which reference TRBV15 and TRBJ2-5 provide the parts outside the CDR3, is DAMVIQNPRYQVTQFGKPVTLSCSQTLNHNVMYWYQQKSSQAPKLLFHYYDKDFNNEADTPDNFQSRRPNTSFCFLDIRSPGLGDTAMYLCATNPGPGTDKETQYFGPGTRLLVL.

J is TRBJ1-1 and V is TRBV27; D is unresolved. The CDR3 contains 16 residues. The germline V gene encodes CDR1 MNHEY and CDR2 SMNVEV (reference sequence). Trimming took 2 bases from V and 0 from J, leaving 13 bases between them. This CDR3 reads CASSLGWQSMNTEAFF. CDR3 coding DNA: TGTGCCAGCAGTTTAGGTTGGCAGAGCATGAACACTGAAGCTTTCTTT.